The 18 T cell receptor beta chains in this list originate from one sample, sequenced in a study of T cells of healthy individuals (dated by TCRdb to 2016 to 2018). Libraries were prepared through 5' RACE. The instrument was an Illumina MiSeq. TCRdb reworked the public reads: Q25 trimming with fastp, MiXCR clone assembly, productive beta chains retained. Under each unique CDR3 protein, matching rows form one entry showing the most common genes and DNA. This sample holds some 85,000 distinct CDR3 sequences; approximately 4.8% were observed only once. The biggest ten clones account for approximately 8% of the sample. These receptors all come from a female donor in good health.

Ten or more counts support this clonotype. The rearrangement joins TRBV19 to TRBJ1-1; possibly TRBD1 for D (6 bases). The CDR3 is made up of 16 amino acids. Trimming removed 5 bases at V and 4 bases at J, with 20 bases between. In germline, CDR1 is LNHDA, CDR2 SQIVND (reference sequence). The CDR3 region is CASSFRLGAPATEAFF. Written as DNA, the CDR3 is TGTGCCAGTAGTTTTCGCTTGGGGGCGCCGGCCACTGAAGCTTTCTTT.

This clonotype occurred a few times. This rearrangement joins TRBV12-3 or TRBV12-4 to TRBJ2-1, with 8 bases that match TRBD2. The CDR3 loop spans 18 amino acids. V lost 1 base and J lost 4; bases outside the gene matches: 12. The CDR3 loop reads CASSLEDGVAGYYNEQFF. The CDR3 nucleotides read TGTGCCAGCAGTTTAGAGGATGGAGTAGCGGGATATTACAATGAGCAGTTCTTC.

This clonotype appeared many times. CDR3 sequence (DNA): TGCGCCAGCAGTGAAGGGACATCCTATAATTCACCCCTCCACTTT. The encoded protein is CASSEGTSYNSPLHF. The V and J genes are TRBV10-2 and TRBJ1-6; a possible D gene is TRBD1 (6 bases). Per the germline V gene, CDR1 is WSHSY and CDR2 is SAAADI. Trimming cost V 3 bases and J 1 base, with 7 bases left between them. The CDR3 is made up of 15 amino acids.

The chain couples TRBV7-8 to TRBJ1-1; 10 nucleotides align to TRBD1. J was trimmed by 2 bases and V by 5 bases; bases with no gene match: 8. Germline V gives CDR1 SGHVS, CDR2 FQNEAQ. The CDR3 is made up of 16 amino acids. As DNA, the CDR3 is TGTGCCAGCAGCCTAAGGGACAGGGGATCAAACACTGAAGCTTTCTTT. This encodes CASSLRDRGSNTEAFF.

V is TRBV7-6 and J is TRBJ2-5; D not certain. This CDR3 spans 14 amino acids. Germline loops: CDR1 SGHVS, CDR2 FNYEAQ. V gave up 5 bases and J gave up 1 base, with 11 bases separating them. The CDR3 nucleotides read TGTGCCAGCAGCGTACGTCAGCTCCAAGAGACCCAGTACTTC. Amino acid sequence: CASSVRQLQETQYF. The full variable domain, completed using reference TRBV7-6 and TRBJ2-5, is GAGVSQSPRYKVTKRGQDVALRCDPISGHVSLYWYRQALGQGPEFLTYFNYEAQQDKSGLPNDRFSAERPEGSISTLTIQRTEQRDSAMYRCASSVRQLQETQYFGPGTRLLVL.

This clonotype came up many times. This chain connects TRBV7-6 to TRBJ1-2; no reliable D call. In germline, CDR1 is SGHVS, CDR2 FNYEAQ. The CDR3 has 12 amino acids. Between the trimmed V and J ends, which lost 4 bases and 8 bases, there was a span of 11 bases. The CDR3 coding sequence is TGTGCCAGCAGCTCCGCGAGAGGAGGCTACACCTTC. Amino acid sequence: CASSSARGGYTF.

This clonotype was counted at least ten times. This chain links TRBV10-3 with TRBJ2-6; TRBD1 agrees at 12 bases. The CDR3 extends over 19 amino acids. Germline lookup yields CDR1 ENHRY and CDR2 SYGVKD. V lost 3 bases and J lost 4; bases outside the gene matches: 10. CDR3 in DNA: TGTGCCATCAGTGATCCTCGGGGACAGGGGGCTGGCGGGGCCAACGTCCTGACTTTC. Amino acid sequence: CAISDPRGQGAGGANVLTF.

Many counts were recorded for this clonotype. The rearrangement links TRBV12-3 or TRBV12-4 to TRBJ1-5; possible D gene TRBD1, 5 bases. The CDR3 consists of 13 residues. V was cut by 6 bases and J by 6 bases, with 12 bases left in between. The CDR3 sequence: CASSPGTGQPQHF. The CDR3 DNA reads TGTGCCAGCAGCCCTGGGACGGGTCAGCCCCAGCATTTT.

The table lists this clonotype with many counts. The chain employs TRBV6-1 and TRBJ2-2; TRBD2 matches at 11 bases. The CDR3 sequence is 18 residues long. Germline V gene data show CDR1 as MNHNS and CDR2 as SASEGT. Trimming at V came to 4 bases and at J to 8 bases, leaving 15 bases not matched to a gene. CDR3: CASSVMGLAERIRGELFF. DNA for the CDR3: TGTGCCAGCAGTGTAATGGGACTAGCGGAGAGGATAAGGGGGGAGCTGTTTTTT.

This clonotype showed up many times. The rearrangement joins TRBV28 to TRBJ2-2; no definite D call. The germline gives CDR1 MDHEN, CDR2 SYDVKM. The V end was cut by 7 bases, the J end by 3 bases, with 15 bases between. The CDR3 contains 15 residues. The CDR3 spells CASTPSGRDTGELFF. The DNA for the CDR3 is TGTGCCAGCACCCCTTCAGGACGGGACACCGGGGAGCTGTTTTTT.

This clonotype was recorded at least ten times. The chain is built from TRBV7-9 and TRBJ2-7; 7 bases match TRBD1. The V gene end was trimmed by 2 bases and the J gene end by 7 bases; junction bases not matched to a gene: 17. This CDR3 contains 17 residues. Looked up from germline, CDR1 is SEHNR and CDR2 is FQNEAQ (reference sequence). The CDR3 DNA sequence: TGTGCCAGCAGCTTAATTATCTCCGGCAGGGGGTTTGGGGAGCAGTACTTC. It codes for CASSLIISGRGFGEQYF.

This clonotype was observed at least ten times. The J gene is TRBJ2-3, the V gene TRBV29-1; 14 positions match TRBD2. The CDR3 runs to 15 residues. Germline lookup yields CDR1 SQVTM and CDR2 ANQGSEA. Trimming cost V 6 bases and J 11 bases; bases outside gene matches: 13. In DNA form, the CDR3 reads TGCAGCGTCCCAGCCTCCGGGACTAGCGGGAGCGGGCAGTATTTT. Translated, it gives CSVPASGTSGSGQYF.

This clonotype has at least ten counts. The chain uses TRBV7-9 and TRBJ1-1; the D gene is possibly TRBD1 (5 bases). Germline V gene data show CDR1 as SEHNR and CDR2 as FQNEAQ (reference sequence). The germline V and J ends were trimmed by 2 bases and 1 base, with 8 bases remaining between them. CDR3 length equals 14 residues. The CDR3 nucleotides are TGTGCCAGCAGCTTATTAGGGGAGAACACTGAAGCTTTCTTT. As protein: CASSLLGENTEAFF.

At least ten counts were recorded for this clonotype. The chain links TRBV29-1 to TRBJ2-7; TRBD1 aligns across 8 bases. With V trimmed by 2 bases and J by 2 bases, 2 bases remained unmatched. The CDR3 consists of 13 residues. Germline CDR1 SQVTM, CDR2 ANQGSEA. CDR3 sequence reads: CSVELQGAYEQYF. CDR3 nucleotides: TGCAGCGTTGAACTACAGGGGGCCTACGAGCAGTACTTC.

The chain carries TRBV13 and TRBJ2-6, with D perhaps TRBD2 (5 bases). The germline V gene encodes CDR1 PRHDT and CDR2 FYEKMQ (reference sequence). V lost 5 bases, J lost 2 bases, and 10 bases lay in between. CDR3 length: 15 amino acids. The CDR3 region has the DNA TGTGCCAGCAGCACCCGGGGAACTGGGGCCAACGTCCTGACTTTC. Translated: CASSTRGTGANVLTF.

This clonotype was recorded a few times. The chain combines TRBV3-1 with TRBJ2-3; 8 bases are a match to TRBD2. Trimming took 4 bases from V and 0 from J; bases not matched to a gene: 6. The germline V gene encodes CDR1 LGHDT and CDR2 YNNKEL (reference sequence). This CDR3 spans 16 amino acids. The DNA for the CDR3 is TGTGCCAGCAGCCCAGACCTAGCGGGTAGCACAGATACGCAGTATTTT. Protein: CASSPDLAGSTDTQYF.

This clonotype was counted at least ten times. This chain joins TRBV2 and TRBJ2-1; D unclear. The CDR3 covers 11 residues. CDR1 and CDR2 from the germline V gene are SNHLY and FYNNEI. V was clipped by 6 bases and J by 5 bases, with 5 bases between them. CDR3 amino acids: CASRGDNEQFF. As DNA, the CDR3 is TGTGCCAGCAGGGGTGACAATGAGCAGTTCTTC. Together with reference TRBV2 and TRBJ2-1, the CDR3 gives the full variable domain: EPEVTQTPSHQVTQMGQEVILRCVPISNHLYFYWYRQILGQKVEFLVSFYNNEISEKSEIFDDQFSVERPDGSNFTLKIRSTKLEDSAMYFCASRGDNEQFFGPGTRLTVL.

This clonotype was picked up many times. The gene calls are TRBV20-1 and TRBJ2-7; 11 bases align to TRBD1. The CDR3 is 15 amino acids. CDR1 DFQATT and CDR2 SNEGSKA come from the germline V gene (reference sequence). With V trimmed by 6 bases and J by 2 bases, 9 bases remained unmatched. The CDR3 region is CSAPAGTGGTYEQYF. CDR3 in DNA: TGCAGTGCCCCCGCAGGGACAGGGGGGACCTACGAGCAGTACTTC.